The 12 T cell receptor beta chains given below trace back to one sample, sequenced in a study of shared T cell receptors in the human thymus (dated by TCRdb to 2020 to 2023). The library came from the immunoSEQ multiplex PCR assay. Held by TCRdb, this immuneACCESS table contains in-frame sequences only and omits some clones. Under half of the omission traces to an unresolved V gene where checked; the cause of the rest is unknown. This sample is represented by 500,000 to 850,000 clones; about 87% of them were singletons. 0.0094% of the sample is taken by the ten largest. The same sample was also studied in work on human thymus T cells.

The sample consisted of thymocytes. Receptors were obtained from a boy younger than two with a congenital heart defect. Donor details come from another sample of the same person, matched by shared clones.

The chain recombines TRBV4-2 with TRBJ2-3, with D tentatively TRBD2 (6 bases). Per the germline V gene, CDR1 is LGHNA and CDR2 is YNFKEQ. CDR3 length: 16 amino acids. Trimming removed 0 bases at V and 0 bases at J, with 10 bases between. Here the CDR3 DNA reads TGTGCCAGCAGCCAAGATAGTAGCGGAAGCACAGATACGCAGTATTTT. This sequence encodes CASSQDSSGSTDTQYF.

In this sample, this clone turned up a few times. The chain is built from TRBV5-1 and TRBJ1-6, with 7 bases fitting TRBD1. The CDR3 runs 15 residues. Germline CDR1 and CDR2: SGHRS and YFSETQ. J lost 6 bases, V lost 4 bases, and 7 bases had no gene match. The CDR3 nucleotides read TGCGCCAGCAGCCCATCGACAGGGCGTAATTCACCCCTCCACTTT. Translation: CASSPSTGRNSPLHF.

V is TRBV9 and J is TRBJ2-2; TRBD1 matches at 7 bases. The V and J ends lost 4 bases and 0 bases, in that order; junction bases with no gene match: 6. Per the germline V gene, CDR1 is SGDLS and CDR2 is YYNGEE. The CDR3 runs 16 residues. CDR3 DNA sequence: TGTGCCAGCAGCCCCCAGACAGGGCCGAACACCGGGGAGCTGTTTTTT. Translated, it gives CASSPQTGPNTGELFF.

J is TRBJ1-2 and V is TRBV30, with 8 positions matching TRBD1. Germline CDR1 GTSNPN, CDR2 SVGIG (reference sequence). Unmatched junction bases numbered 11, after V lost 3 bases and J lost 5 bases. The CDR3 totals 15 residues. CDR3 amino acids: CAWRVRDRGKYGYTF. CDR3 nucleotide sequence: TGTGCCTGGAGGGTACGAGACAGGGGCAAGTATGGCTACACCTTC.

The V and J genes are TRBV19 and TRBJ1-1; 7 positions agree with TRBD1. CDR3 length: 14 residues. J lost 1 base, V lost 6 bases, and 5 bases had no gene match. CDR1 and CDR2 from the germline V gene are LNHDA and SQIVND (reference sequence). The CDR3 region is CASSTGTENTEAFF. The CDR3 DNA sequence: TGTGCCAGTAGCACCGGGACAGAGAACACTGAAGCTTTCTTT. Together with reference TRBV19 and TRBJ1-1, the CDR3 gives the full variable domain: DGGITQSPKYLFRKEGQNVTLSCEQNLNHDAMYWYRQDPGQGLRLIYYSQIVNDFQKGDIAEGYSVSREKKESFPLTVTSAQKNPTAFYLCASSTGTENTEAFFGQGTRLTVV.

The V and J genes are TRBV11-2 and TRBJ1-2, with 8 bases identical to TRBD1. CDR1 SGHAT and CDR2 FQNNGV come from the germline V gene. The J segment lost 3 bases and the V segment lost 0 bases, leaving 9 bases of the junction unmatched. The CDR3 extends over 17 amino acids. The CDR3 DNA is TGTGCCAGCAGCTTAGACAGGGGGCATAGATTTGACTATGGCTACACCTTC. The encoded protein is CASSLDRGHRFDYGYTF.

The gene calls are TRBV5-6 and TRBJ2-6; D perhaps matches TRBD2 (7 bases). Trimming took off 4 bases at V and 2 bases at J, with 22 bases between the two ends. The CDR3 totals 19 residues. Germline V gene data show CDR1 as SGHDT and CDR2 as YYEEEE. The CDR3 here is CASSGALAEGGPGANVLTF. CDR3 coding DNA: TGTGCCAGCAGCGGAGCGCTAGCGGAGGGGGGTCCTGGGGCCAACGTCCTGACTTTC.

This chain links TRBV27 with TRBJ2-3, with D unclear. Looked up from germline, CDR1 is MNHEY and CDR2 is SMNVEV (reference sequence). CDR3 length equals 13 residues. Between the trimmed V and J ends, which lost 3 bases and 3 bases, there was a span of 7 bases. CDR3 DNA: TGTGCCAGCAGTTTCGTCGTAACAGATACGCAGTATTTT. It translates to CASSFVVTDTQYF.

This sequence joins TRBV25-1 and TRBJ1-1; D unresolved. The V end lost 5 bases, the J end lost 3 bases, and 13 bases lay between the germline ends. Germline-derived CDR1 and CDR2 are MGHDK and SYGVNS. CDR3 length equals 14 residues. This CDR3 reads CASSKSREDTEAFF. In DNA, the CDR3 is TGTGCCAGCAGTAAGTCGAGGGAGGACACTGAAGCTTTCTTT.

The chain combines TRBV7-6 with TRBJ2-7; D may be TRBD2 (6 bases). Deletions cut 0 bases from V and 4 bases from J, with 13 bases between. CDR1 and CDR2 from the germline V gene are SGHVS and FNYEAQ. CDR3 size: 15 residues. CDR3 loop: CASSLAEGPPYEQYF. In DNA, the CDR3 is TGTGCCAGCAGCTTAGCGGAGGGACCACCTTACGAGCAGTACTTC.

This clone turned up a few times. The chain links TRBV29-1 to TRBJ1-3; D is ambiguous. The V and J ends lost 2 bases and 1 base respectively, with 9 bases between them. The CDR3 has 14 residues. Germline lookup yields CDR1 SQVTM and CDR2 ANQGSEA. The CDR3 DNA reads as TGCAGCGTTGAATATCTCTCTTCTGGAAACACCATATATTTT. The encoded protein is CSVEYLSSGNTIYF.

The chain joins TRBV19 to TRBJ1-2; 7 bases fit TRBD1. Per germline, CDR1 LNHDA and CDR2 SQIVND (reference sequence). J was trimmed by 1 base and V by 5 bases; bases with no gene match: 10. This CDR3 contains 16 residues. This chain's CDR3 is CASSRDSIPFNYGYTF. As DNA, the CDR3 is TGTGCCAGTAGTCGGGACAGTATCCCATTTAACTATGGCTACACCTTC.